This TCR beta chain was retrieved from a study of tumor-infiltrating lymphocytes in primary liver carcinoma. Study findings and constraints: Tumor region pairs outstripped tumor-adjacent and tumor-blood pairs in overlap.

From approximately 0.5 ug of total RNA, TCR beta-specific cDNA was reverse-transcribed using a constant-region primer. Modified slightly, ARM-PCR produced TCR beta libraries over three nested multiplex PCR rounds. The opening two PCR rounds, roughly 11 cycles each, paired TRBV1-TRBV30 forward primers with a C-beta reverse primer. One entry per CDR3 protein, called by TCRdb with MiXCR from the multiplex PCR reads. The table has about 30,000 distinct CDR3 sequences, 60% to 80% seen once; the top ten hold 25% to 35%. Per the germline V gene, CDR1 is MNHNS and CDR2 is SASEGT. The CDR3 length is 14 residues. The study co-extracted DNA and RNA from 20-30 mg of unsorted bulk tissue. Those sampled were patients whose primary liver carcinoma was treated by surgical resection. Tumor samples each held over 80% viable tumor cells. Note on this clonotype: Its antigen is not known. An end of the junction does not agree with germline; a read error may underlie this.

This chain joins TRBV6-1 and TRBJ2-2; a weak D match, TRBD1 (6 bases). What was sequenced was liver tumor tissue from sampling region 3. As for subset: tumor region T3, left-lateral pole. The source is a woman in her 30s with primary liver carcinoma and hepatitis B virus infection. The CDR3 nucleotides read TGTAGCAGCATGAAGAGAAGGGACACCGGGGAGCTGTTTTTC. Translated: CSSMKRRDTGELFF.